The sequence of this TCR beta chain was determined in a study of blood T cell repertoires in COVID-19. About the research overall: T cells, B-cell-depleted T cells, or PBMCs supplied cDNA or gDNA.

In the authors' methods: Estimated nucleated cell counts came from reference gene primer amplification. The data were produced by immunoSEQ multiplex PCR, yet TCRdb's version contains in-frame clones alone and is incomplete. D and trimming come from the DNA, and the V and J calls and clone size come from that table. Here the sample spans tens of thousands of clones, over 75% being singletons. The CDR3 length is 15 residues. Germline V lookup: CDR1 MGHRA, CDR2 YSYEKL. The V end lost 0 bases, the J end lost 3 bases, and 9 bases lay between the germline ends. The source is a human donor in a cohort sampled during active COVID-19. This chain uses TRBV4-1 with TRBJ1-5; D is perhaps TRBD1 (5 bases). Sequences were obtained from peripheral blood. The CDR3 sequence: CASSQDTGYNQPQHF. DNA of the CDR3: TGCGCCAGCAGCCAAGATACAGGTTACAATCAGCCCCAGCATTTT.